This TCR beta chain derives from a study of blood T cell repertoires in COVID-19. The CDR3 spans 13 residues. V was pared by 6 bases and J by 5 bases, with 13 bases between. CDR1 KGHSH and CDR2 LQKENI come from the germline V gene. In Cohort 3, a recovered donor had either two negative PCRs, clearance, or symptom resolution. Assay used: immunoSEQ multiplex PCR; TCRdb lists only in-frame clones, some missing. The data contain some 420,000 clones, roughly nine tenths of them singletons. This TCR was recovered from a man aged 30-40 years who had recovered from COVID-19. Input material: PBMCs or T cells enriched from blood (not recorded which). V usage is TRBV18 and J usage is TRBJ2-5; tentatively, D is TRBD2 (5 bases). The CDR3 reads CASSAGVRETQYF. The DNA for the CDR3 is TGTGCCAGCTCCGCGGGCGTTAGGGAGACCCAGTACTTC.